The 12 T cell receptor beta chains reported below all come from one sample, sequenced in a study of vaccination and CD4 T cells after COVID-19. The assay that was used to sequence DNA from cultured CD4+ T cells was the Oncomine TCR Beta short-read assay. TCRdb reprocessed the PCR reads with MiXCR, giving one entry per CDR3 protein. Among over 5,500 distinct CDR3 sequences listed, 51% were seen once. The treatment denotes: approximately nine-day PBMC culture with coronavirus spike peptide pools or control peptides (ViraFEST assay). These receptors' targets are unknown. Sequenced material: CD4+ T cells from blood, cultured in vitro. All receptors come from a human donor who had recovered from COVID-19.

The chain joins TRBV12-3 or TRBV12-4 to TRBJ1-5; 7 positions agree with TRBD1. J lost 3 bases, V lost 8 bases, and 4 bases had no gene match. There are 13 residues in the CDR3. CDR3 DNA sequence: TGTGCCAGCGGGACAGTGAACAATCAGCCCCAGCATTTT. This sequence encodes CASGTVNNQPQHF.

J is TRBJ1-5 and V is TRBV7-2; D remains ambiguous. Germline V gene data show CDR1 as SGHTA and CDR2 as FQGNSA. This CDR3 is 13 amino acids long. The germline V and J ends were trimmed by 3 bases and 4 bases, with 7 bases remaining between them. This chain's CDR3 is CASSFDGNQPQHF. CDR3 DNA: TGTGCCAGCAGCTTCGACGGAAATCAGCCCCAGCATTTT.

This clonotype was seen a handful of times. CDR3 coding DNA: TGCAGTGCCGAGGGACTCCTCCCGGCCAAAAACATTCAGTACTTC. Translated, it gives CSAEGLLPAKNIQYF. The chain couples TRBV20-1 to TRBJ2-4, with D possibly TRBD2 on 6 matching bases. The length of the CDR3 is 15 residues. The germline V and J ends were trimmed by 6 bases and 1 base, with 16 bases remaining between them. Germline V lookup: CDR1 DFQATT, CDR2 SNEGSKA (reference sequence).

This clonotype was found a few times. V and J are TRBV7-9 and TRBJ1-5; D unresolved. V lost 2 bases and J 4 bases, leaving 6 bases between the germline ends. The germline V gene has CDR1 SEHNR and CDR2 FQNEAQ (reference sequence). The CDR3 spans 13 residues. The CDR3 here is CASSLTMNQPQHF. The CDR3 bases are TGTGCCAGCAGCTTAACGATGAATCAGCCCCAGCATTTT. Variable domain in full (rest from reference TRBV7-9 and TRBJ1-5): DTGVSQNPRHKITKRGQNVTFRCDPISEHNRLYWYRQTLGQGPEFLTYFQNEAQLEKSRLLSDRFSAERPKGSFSTLEIQRTEQGDSAMYLCASSLTMNQPQHFGDGTRLSIL.

Of note for this clonotype: A far more abundant clone sits one base away, making this likely a read error. The J gene is TRBJ1-2, the V gene TRBV7-2; D possibly corresponds to TRBD1 (5 bases). The CDR3 covers 15 residues. The V gene's germline CDR1 is SGHTA and CDR2 FQGNSA. The CDR3 DNA follows: TGTGCCGGCAGCTTAGATCCCGGGGGAGGGTATGGCTACACCTTC. The encoded protein is CAGSLDPGGGYGYTF.

This clonotype appeared a few times. The rearrangement joins TRBV7-3 to TRBJ1-1; D unresolved. CDR1 and CDR2 from the germline V gene are SGHTA and FQGTGA. The CDR3 is made up of 14 amino acids. With 3 bases removed from V and 1 base from J, the gap between germline ends came to 9 bases. The CDR3 here is CASSLGSWNTEAFF. The DNA for the CDR3 is TGTGCCAGCAGCTTGGGGAGCTGGAACACTGAAGCTTTCTTT.

This chain links TRBV7-2 with TRBJ2-7; 7 bases fit TRBD2. The germline V gene has CDR1 SGHTA and CDR2 FQGNSA. The CDR3 is 16 amino acids. Trimming cost V 4 bases and J 3 bases; bases outside gene matches: 12. The CDR3 sequence is CASSSRTSRTSYEQYF. The CDR3 coding sequence is TGTGCCAGCAGCTCGAGGACTAGTAGGACGAGCTACGAGCAGTACTTC.

This clonotype was picked up a small number of times. J is TRBJ2-5 and V is TRBV7-3, with D perhaps TRBD2 (6 bases). Germline assignment: CDR1 SGHTA and CDR2 FQGTGA. V was trimmed by 5 bases and J by 5 bases, leaving 15 bases between them. The CDR3 has 14 residues. CDR3 sequence: CASSASGLAETQYF. The DNA for the CDR3 is TGTGCCAGCAGCGCATCGGGCCTAGCGGAGACCCAGTACTTC.

The chain joins TRBV20-1 to TRBJ1-5; 8 bases are a match to TRBD1. Per germline, CDR1 DFQATT and CDR2 SNEGSKA (reference sequence). The CDR3 is made up of 13 amino acids. V gave up 6 bases and J gave up 5 bases; unmatched junction bases: 6. The CDR3 loop reads CSAEAGGDQPQHF. The DNA of the CDR3 is TGCAGTGCGGAAGCAGGGGGCGATCAGCCCCAGCATTTT.

V usage is TRBV6-4 and J usage is TRBJ1-2, with D unclear. V lost 2 bases and J 4 bases, leaving 5 bases between the germline ends. CDR3 length equals 12 residues. The germline CDR1 and CDR2 sequences are MRHNA and SNTAGT. The CDR3 sequence: CASSDGVYGYTF. The CDR3 DNA reads TGTGCCAGCAGTGACGGTGTCTATGGCTACACCTTC.

The V gene is TRBV7-7, the J gene TRBJ1-5, with 9 bases identical to TRBD1. Germline CDR1 is SSHAT and CDR2 is FNYEAQ (reference sequence). This CDR3 has 19 residues. The CDR3 DNA sequence: TGTGCTAGTAGGCGAGGACAGGGGATGAGTCTACTAGGCAATCAGCCCCAGCATTTT. Its protein is CASRRGQGMSLLGNQPQHF.

V and J are TRBV19 and TRBJ1-5; a weak D match, TRBD1 (5 bases). The CDR3 is 13 amino acids. V dropped 5 bases and J dropped 5 bases, with 10 bases sitting between them. CDR1 is LNHDA and CDR2 is SQIVND in the germline V gene (reference sequence). CDR3 in amino acids: CASSARRDQPQHF. CDR3 bases: TGTGCCAGTAGTGCCCGCAGGGATCAGCCCCAGCATTTT.